This T cell receptor (beta chain) was sequenced during a study of blood T cell repertoires in COVID-19. About the study: The study drew acute and convalescent COVID-19 samples from the United States, Italy and Spain. The analysed material was cDNA or gDNA that came from T cells, B-cell-depleted T cells, or PBMCs.

Trimming cost V 0 bases and J 2 bases; bases outside gene matches: 18. There are 22 residues in the CDR3. CDR1 is LGHNA, CDR2 YNFKEQ, per germline. In the study's own analysis: Amplifying reference gene primers gave estimates of nucleated cell counts. The protocol was immunoSEQ multiplex PCR, while the TCRdb copy is restricted to in-frame clones and leaves out a portion. Clonal size and the V and J genes are those of that table, whereas D and trimming came from the DNA. The sample consists of about 210,000 clones, under 95% of them appearing once. The J gene is TRBJ2-7, the V gene TRBV4-2; 14 bases fit TRBD2. This TCR derives from a man aged 30-40 years with acute or convalescent COVID-19. Material for sequencing was peripheral blood. CDR3 residues: CASSQDRYPGLAGADVPYEQYF. The CDR3 bases are TGTGCCAGCAGCCAAGATCGATACCCGGGACTAGCGGGGGCCGACGTTCCCTACGAGCAGTACTTC.